The source of this TCR beta chain is a study of control samples from healthy donors and cancer patients. The data were produced by immunoSEQ multiplex PCR, yet TCRdb's version contains in-frame clones alone and is incomplete. Of 93,000 or so clones in the sample, about 89% were seen once. Sequencing used PBMCs. The clonotype was recovered from a man in his 60s with lung cancer.

CDR3 DNA: TGCGCCAGCAGCTATGGGACAGGGCCGACTGAAGCTTTCTTT. Its translation: CASSYGTGPTEAFF. The chain recombines TRBV5-1 with TRBJ1-1, with 9 bases aligning to TRBD1. The CDR3 has 14 amino acids. With 3 bases clipped from V and 5 bases from J, the junction kept 5 bases outside the gene matches. CDR1 and CDR2 (germline): SGHRS, YFSETQ.